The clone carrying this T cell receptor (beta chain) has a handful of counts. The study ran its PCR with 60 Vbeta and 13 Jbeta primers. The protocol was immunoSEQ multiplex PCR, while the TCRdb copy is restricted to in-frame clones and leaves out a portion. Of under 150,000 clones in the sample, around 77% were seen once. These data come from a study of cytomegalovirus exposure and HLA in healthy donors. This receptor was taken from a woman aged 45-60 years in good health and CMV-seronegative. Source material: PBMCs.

CDR3 sequence reads: CASSQLAEETQYF. CDR3 DNA: TGCGCCAGCAGCCAACTAGCGGAAGAGACCCAGTACTTC. The chain joins TRBV5-1 to TRBJ2-5, with 8 positions matching TRBD2. Losses at the gene ends were 4 bases for V and 3 bases for J; bases not matched to a gene: 2. CDR3 length: 13 amino acids. Per germline, CDR1 SGHRS and CDR2 YFSETQ.